These 19 T cell receptor beta chains share one sample of origin, sequenced in a study of response to subunit inactivated influenza vaccine. From the RT-PCR reads, TCRdb called clonotypes with MiXCR, one entry per CDR3 protein. The sample contains almost 600,000 distinct CDR3 sequences, 12% to 15% of which appear only once. Sequenced here: PBMCs from blood, sampled roughly 12 days after vaccination. The receptors derive from a man aged 50 or older who received an inactivated influenza vaccine.

CDR3 coding DNA: TGTGCCAGCCGCCCAGGGGGGACCTACGAGCAGTACTTC. As protein: CASRPGGTYEQYF. The V call is TRBV12-3 or TRBV12-4, the J call TRBJ2-7; TRBD1 might be the D (7 bases). Trimming cost V 8 bases and J 2 bases, with 13 bases left between them. The CDR3 covers 13 residues.

V and J are TRBV21-1 and TRBJ2-7; TRBD2, the table's D call, lacks a check against the DNA. TRBV21-1 is termed a pseudogene. CDR3 length equals 14 residues. This CDR3 is CASTDGLFFYEQYF. CDR3 in DNA: TGTGCCAGCACCGATGGACTGTTTTTCTACGAGCAGTACTTC.

The rearrangement joins TRBV6-1 to TRBJ2-2; unclear D gene. Trimming left V 3 bases short and J 6 bases short, with 8 bases between. The CDR3 consists of 13 residues. Germline V lookup: CDR1 MNHNS, CDR2 SASEGT. The chain's CDR3 is CASSDFSAGELFF. In DNA, the CDR3 is TGTGCCAGCAGTGATTTTTCCGCCGGGGAGCTGTTTTTT.

The genes are TRBV20-1 and TRBJ2-3; D possibly corresponds to TRBD1 (5 bases). Trimming cost V 3 bases and J 6 bases, with 10 bases left between them. This CDR3 contains 12 residues. Germline assignment: CDR1 DFQATT and CDR2 SNEGSKA (reference sequence). The CDR3 DNA reads as TGCAGTGCTAGTCCAGGGTTGGATACGCAGTATTTT. Translation gives CSASPGLDTQYF.

This clonotype was recorded at least ten times. V and J are TRBV7-2 and TRBJ1-2; perhaps TRBD1 as D (6 bases). Germline CDR1 SGHTA, CDR2 FQGNSA. The V and J ends lost 5 bases and 4 bases respectively, with 20 bases between them. The CDR3 has 16 residues. CDR3 sequence (DNA): TGTGCCAGCAGCCCCAAGCCGGGACATTCAACCTATGGCTACACCTTC. It translates to CASSPKPGHSTYGYTF.

This clonotype was counted between two and nine times. The chain uses TRBV10-1 and TRBJ2-7; D might be TRBD1 or TRBD2, each matching 5 bases. Germline CDR1 is WNHNN and CDR2 is SYGVQD (reference sequence). The CDR3 is made up of 12 amino acids. V lost 8 bases and J 7 bases, leaving 15 bases between the germline ends. CDR3 coding DNA: TGCGCCAGCGGGAACCACGAGGGGGAGCAGTACTTC. It is translated as CASGNHEGEQYF.

This clonotype was seen more than once but under ten times. The V gene is TRBV7-9, the J gene TRBJ2-3, with a possible D match to TRBD1 (6 bases). This CDR3 has 15 amino acids. Deletions cut 5 bases from V and 3 bases from J, with 15 bases between. CDR1 is SEHNR, CDR2 FQNEAQ, per germline (reference sequence). DNA for the CDR3: TGTGCCAGCAGCGACGACTACAGGGTGACAGATACGCAGTATTTT. Protein: CASSDDYRVTDTQYF.

This clonotype showed up many times. The chain combines TRBV3-1 with TRBJ2-1, with 9 bases lining up with TRBD1. CDR3 size: 15 residues. V shed 5 bases, J shed 7 bases, and the junction held 9 bases outside the gene matches. Germline loops: CDR1 LGHDT, CDR2 YNNKEL (reference sequence). CDR3 amino acids: CASSGRDRALNEQFF. Written as DNA, the CDR3 is TGTGCCAGCAGCGGCCGGGACAGGGCTTTGAATGAGCAGTTCTTC.

This clonotype was counted only a few times. The rearrangement uses TRBV7-8 and TRBJ2-3; 10 bases agree with TRBD2. Germline CDR1 is SGHVS and CDR2 is FQNEAQ. The V segment lost 7 bases and the J segment 1 base; nucleotides outside the gene matches: 5. This CDR3 has 15 residues. The CDR3 loop reads CASTSGGAGTDTQYF. CDR3 nucleotides: TGTGCCAGCACCAGCGGGGGGGCCGGCACAGATACGCAGTATTTT.

This clonotype turned up a few times. The J gene is TRBJ1-1, the V gene TRBV7-2; D ambiguous. The germline V gene has CDR1 SGHTA and CDR2 FQGNSA. This CDR3 comprises 11 residues. Trimming removed 5 bases at V and 7 bases at J, with 8 bases between. DNA for the CDR3: TGTGCCAGCAGCCCCCGAGATGAAGCTTTCTTT. It encodes CASSPRDEAFF.

This clonotype has just a few counts. J is TRBJ2-5 and V is TRBV20-1; D gene unclear. The V and J ends lost 4 bases and 5 bases respectively, with 14 bases between them. The germline V gene has CDR1 DFQATT and CDR2 SNEGSKA (reference sequence). The CDR3 runs 13 residues. The DNA for the CDR3 is TGCAGTGCTAAGGCCTTATCCTGGGAGACCCAGTACTTC. Translated, it gives CSAKALSWETQYF.

This clonotype was seen more than once but under ten times. The gene calls are TRBV6-1 and TRBJ1-4, with 9 bases fitting TRBD1. The CDR3 runs 15 residues. The germline V gene has CDR1 MNHNS and CDR2 SASEGT. After removal of 5 bases from V and 4 bases from J, the junction contained 5 bases not matched to a gene. The CDR3 sequence is CASSTGTGINEKLFF. CDR3 bases: TGTGCCAGCAGTACGGGGACAGGGATTAATGAAAAACTGTTTTTT.

This clonotype was detected only a few times. This chain joins TRBV2 and TRBJ2-5; the match to TRBD2 covers 7 bases. This CDR3 contains 14 residues. CDR1 and CDR2 (germline): SNHLY, FYNNEI. The V gene end was trimmed by 6 bases and the J gene end by 3 bases; junction bases not matched to a gene: 7. This CDR3 is CASRLGGSKETQYF. The CDR3 region has the DNA TGTGCCAGCAGATTGGGGGGGTCGAAAGAGACCCAGTACTTC.

This clonotype occurred many times. The CDR3 coding sequence is TGCAGTGCTAGAGTGTCCGTCAGCGGGAGGGTAGAGTCCTACAATGAGCAGTTCTTC. Its translation is CSARVSVSGRVESYNEQFF. The V gene is TRBV20-1, the J gene TRBJ2-1; TRBD2 agrees at 10 bases. V trimming: 1 base; J trimming: 1 base; junction bases outside the gene matches: 13. Germline-derived CDR1 and CDR2 are DFQATT and SNEGSKA (reference sequence). The CDR3 loop spans 19 amino acids.

The gene calls are TRBV11-2 and TRBJ2-3; D unresolved. Per the germline V gene, CDR1 is SGHAT and CDR2 is FQNNGV. The CDR3 runs 13 residues. The V gene lost 1 base and the J gene lost 6 bases, with 8 bases spanning the gap. The chain's CDR3 is CASSLASLDTQYF. The DNA of the CDR3 is TGTGCCAGCAGCTTAGCCAGTCTTGATACGCAGTATTTT.

This clonotype was seen a handful of times. The rearrangement links TRBV7-9 to TRBJ2-5; D is possibly TRBD2 (5 bases). Between the trimmed V and J ends, which lost 3 bases and 5 bases, there was a span of 7 bases. Germline assignment: CDR1 SEHNR and CDR2 FQNEAQ (reference sequence). The CDR3 consists of 12 residues. The CDR3 sequence is CASSFLAETQYF. The DNA of the CDR3 is TGTGCCAGCAGCTTCTTAGCGGAGACCCAGTACTTC.

This clonotype was counted between two and nine times. The chain is built from TRBV3-1 and TRBJ2-3; weak D call: TRBD2 (5 bases). Germline V lookup: CDR1 LGHDT, CDR2 YNNKEL (reference sequence). The CDR3 is made up of 13 amino acids. Trimming pared 2 bases from V and 4 bases from J, leaving 7 bases between. The CDR3 loop reads CASSQRAADTQYF. CDR3 sequence (DNA): TGTGCCAGCAGCCAACGAGCGGCAGATACGCAGTATTTT.

This clonotype was observed a handful of times. The genes are TRBV10-3 and TRBJ1-1, with a possible D match to TRBD1 (5 bases). This CDR3 contains 12 residues. Germline loops: CDR1 ENHRY, CDR2 SYGVKD. V lost 0 bases and J lost 8, with 7 bases in between. In nucleotides, the CDR3 is TGTGCCATCAGTGAGTCGAGGGGAGAAGCTTTCTTT. It codes for CAISESRGEAFF.

This clonotype was detected a few times. V is TRBV11-2 and J is TRBJ2-1, with 7 positions matching TRBD2. The CDR3 spans 15 residues. The J segment lost 8 bases and the V segment lost 5 bases, leaving 12 bases of the junction unmatched. Germline V lookup: CDR1 SGHAT, CDR2 FQNNGV. The CDR3 DNA reads TGTGCCAGCAGCCTACTAGCGCCGGGTGTAGATGAGCAGTTCTTC. Translated: CASSLLAPGVDEQFF.